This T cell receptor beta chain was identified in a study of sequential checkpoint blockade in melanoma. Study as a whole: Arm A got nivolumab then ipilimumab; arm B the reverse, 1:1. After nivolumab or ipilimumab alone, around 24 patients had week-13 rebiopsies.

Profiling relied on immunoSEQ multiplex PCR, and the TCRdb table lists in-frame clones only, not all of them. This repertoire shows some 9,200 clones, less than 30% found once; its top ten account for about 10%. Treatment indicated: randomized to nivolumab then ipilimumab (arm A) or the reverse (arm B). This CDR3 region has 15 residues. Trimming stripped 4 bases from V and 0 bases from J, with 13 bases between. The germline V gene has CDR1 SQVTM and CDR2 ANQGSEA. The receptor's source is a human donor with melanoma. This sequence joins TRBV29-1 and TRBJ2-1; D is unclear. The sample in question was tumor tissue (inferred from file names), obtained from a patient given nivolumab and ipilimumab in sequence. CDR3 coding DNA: TGCAGCGTTGTAGATGGGCCTAGCTCCTACAATGAGCAGTTCTTC. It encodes CSVVDGPSSYNEQFF.